This TCR beta chain was identified during a study of T cell repertoires in cytomegalovirus infection. Study overall: Used in the study were CMV epitopes, some recently identified and HLA-C-restricted, others well-studied and HLA-B-restricted. TCR beta signatures that were public indicated CMV infection and matching HLA type.

TCRdb re-called the reads with MiXCR, one entry per CDR3 protein. The data contain 750,000 to 950,000 distinct CDR3 sequences, almost 30% of them singletons. CDR3 length: 15 amino acids. V was pared by 3 bases and J by 0 bases, with 8 bases between. The V gene's germline CDR1 is LNHDA and CDR2 SQIVND (reference sequence). As for this clonotype: Its matching antigen is unknown.

Findings and caveats of the study: The ex vivo response showed dominance by HLA-C-restricted CMV-specific TCR beta clonotypes. Identification of carriers of CMV plus the relevant HLA was performed using cumulative public TCR beta family frequency.

The clonotype was recovered from a human donor in good health (CMV status not recorded). Some clones in this sample may be carry-over from other donors' samples. This sequence joins TRBV19 and TRBJ2-2; D remains ambiguous. The specimen was cultured CD8+ T cells from PBMCs, collected from culture after CMV antigen stimulation. The CDR3 DNA follows: TGTGCCAGTAGTATGGACCCCACGAACACCGGGGAGCTGTTTTTT. Protein sequence: CASSMDPTNTGELFF.